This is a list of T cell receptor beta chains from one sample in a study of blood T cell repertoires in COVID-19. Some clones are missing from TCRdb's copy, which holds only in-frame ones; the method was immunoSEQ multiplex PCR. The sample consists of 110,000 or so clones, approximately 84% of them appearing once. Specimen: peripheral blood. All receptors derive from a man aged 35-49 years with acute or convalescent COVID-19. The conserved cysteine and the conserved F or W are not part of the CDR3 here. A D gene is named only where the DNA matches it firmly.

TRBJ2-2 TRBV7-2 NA ASRLLSAGELF
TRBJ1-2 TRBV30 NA ACQDGGPFRYGYT
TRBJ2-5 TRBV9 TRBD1 ASSVSGTGETQY
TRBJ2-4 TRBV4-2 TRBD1 ASSQDFKGARDIQY
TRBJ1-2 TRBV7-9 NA ASSLAGEGYGYT
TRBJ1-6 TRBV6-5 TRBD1 ASARDRILSPLH
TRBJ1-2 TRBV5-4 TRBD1 ASSFVDRELYDYT
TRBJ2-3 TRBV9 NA ASSVVGGITDTQY
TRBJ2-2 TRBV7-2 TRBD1 ASSLDRGNTGELF
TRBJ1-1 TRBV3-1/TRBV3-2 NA ASSPAPGNTEAF
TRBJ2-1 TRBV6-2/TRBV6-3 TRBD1 ASSYLQGARNEQF
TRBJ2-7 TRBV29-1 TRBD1 SARDSSSYEQY
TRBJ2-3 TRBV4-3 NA ASSQEVGVGTDTQY
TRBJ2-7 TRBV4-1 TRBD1 ASSQPDREEQY
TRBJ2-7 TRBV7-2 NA ASSLVSGSYEQY
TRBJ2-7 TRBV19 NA ASSISGAPSYEQY
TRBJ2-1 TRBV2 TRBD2 ASSALAAGYNEQF
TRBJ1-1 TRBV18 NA ASSGDKNTEAF
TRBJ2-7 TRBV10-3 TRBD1 AIGTGNGYEQY
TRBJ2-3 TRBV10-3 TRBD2 AITGGSDTQY
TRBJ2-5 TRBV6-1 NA ASSDPVGGLGETQY
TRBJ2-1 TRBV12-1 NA ASSLSRGGGGNEQF
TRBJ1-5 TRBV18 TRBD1 ASSPRTGNEVPQH
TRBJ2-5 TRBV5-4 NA ASLQDPGETQY
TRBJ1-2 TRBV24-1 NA ATHAGGSPNYGYT
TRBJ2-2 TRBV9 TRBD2 ASSVAAGGELF
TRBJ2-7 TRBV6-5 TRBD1 ASSMDRDDYEQY
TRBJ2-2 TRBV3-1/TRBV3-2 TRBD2 ASTSPSRGAGELF
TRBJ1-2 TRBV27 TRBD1 ANPTGGRGYT
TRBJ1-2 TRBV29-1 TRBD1 SASGQEANYGYT
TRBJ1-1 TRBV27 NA ATHPLSGNTEAF
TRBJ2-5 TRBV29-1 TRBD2 SVGAGAIQETQY
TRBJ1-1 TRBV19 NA ASSILSGNMNTEAF
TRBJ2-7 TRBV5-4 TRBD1 ASSAGQGSYEQY
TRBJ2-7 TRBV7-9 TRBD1 ASSFYGTGFTYEQY
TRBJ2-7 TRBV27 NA ASSAGLSYEQY
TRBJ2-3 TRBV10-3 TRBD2 AISPISGGTSTDTQY
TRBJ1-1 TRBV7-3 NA ASSLDGVYTEAF
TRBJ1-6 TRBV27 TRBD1 ASRGSGTGLSPLH
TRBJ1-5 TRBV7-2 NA ASSLDYVNQPQH
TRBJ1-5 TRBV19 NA ASSSTQGSYSNQPQH
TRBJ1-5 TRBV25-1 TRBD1 ASSEYSGTGMPQH
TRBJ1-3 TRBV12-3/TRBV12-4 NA ASSSFSGNTIY
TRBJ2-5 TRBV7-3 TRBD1 ASSPGQGETQY
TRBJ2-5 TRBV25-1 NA ASSQGFQTQY
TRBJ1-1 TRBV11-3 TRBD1 ASSPGQWDTEAF
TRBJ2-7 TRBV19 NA ASSIWDKAYEQY
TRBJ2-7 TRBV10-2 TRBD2 ASSGTSGGLYEQY
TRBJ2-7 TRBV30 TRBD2 AWISRGDPYEQY
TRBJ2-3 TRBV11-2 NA ASSLGASAGTDTQY
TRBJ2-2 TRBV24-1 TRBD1 ATSDFRQGATGELF
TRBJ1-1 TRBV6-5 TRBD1 ASRDRENTEAF
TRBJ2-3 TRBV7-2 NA ASSLRVADTQY
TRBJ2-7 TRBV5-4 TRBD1 ASSQGQAREQY